The 4 T cell receptor beta chains below all came from one sample that was sequenced in a study of blood T cell repertoires in COVID-19. TCRdb keeps only in-frame clones here, not all; method: immunoSEQ multiplex PCR. There are more than 110,000 clones in the sample; 80% to 85% occur only once, and 7.5% to 8.5% lies in the top ten. Specimen: peripheral blood. These receptors all come from a human donor in a cohort sampled during active COVID-19.

This clone was observed a handful of times. The rearrangement links TRBV3-1 (or the pseudogene TRBV3-2) to TRBJ2-5; 8 bases fit TRBD1. This CDR3 spans 15 amino acids. CDR1 and CDR2 from the germline V gene are LGHDT and YNNKEL (reference sequence). The ends lost 1 base at V and 5 bases at J; junction bases unmatched: 6. This CDR3 is CASSQGTGRRETQYF. Written as DNA, the CDR3 is TGTGCCAGCAGCCAAGGGACAGGGAGGAGGGAGACCCAGTACTTC.

J is TRBJ2-1 and V is TRBV7-2; D is uncertain. CDR1 is SGHTA and CDR2 is FQGNSA in the germline V gene. CDR3 length equals 12 residues. Between the trimmed V and J ends, which lost 5 bases and 12 bases, there was a span of 14 bases. The CDR3 region has the DNA TGTGCCAGCAGCCCTCCACAGCAGTGGCAGTTCTTC. It is translated as CASSPPQQWQFF.

V usage is TRBV6-5 and J usage is TRBJ2-1; 7 positions agree with TRBD2. The J segment lost 5 bases and the V segment lost 5 bases, leaving 6 bases of the junction unmatched. Germline values: CDR1 MNHEY, CDR2 SVGAGI. The CDR3 consists of 14 residues. This CDR3 reads CASSRGDGDNEQFF. The CDR3 DNA reads TGTGCCAGCAGTCGGGGGGACGGCGACAATGAGCAGTTCTTC.

V and J are TRBV28 and TRBJ2-2; perhaps TRBD2 as D (6 bases). Germline loops: CDR1 MDHEN, CDR2 SYDVKM. V lost 3 bases and J lost 5, with 22 bases in between. CDR3 size: 18 residues. CDR3 nucleotides: TGTGCCAGCAGTTTTTCCATCAAGGTGGGGGGTCCTACCGGGGAGCTGTTTTTT. This sequence encodes CASSFSIKVGGPTGELFF.